This TCR beta chain was found in a study of blood T cell repertoires in COVID-19. Only one count was recorded for this clone. Between the trimmed V and J ends, which lost 0 bases and 5 bases, there was a span of 11 bases. The CDR3 covers 14 residues. The germline CDR1 and CDR2 sequences are SGHTS and YDEGEE. In the authors' methods: Reference gene primer amplification in the assay estimated nucleated cell counts. Clones were read by immunoSEQ multiplex PCR, and TCRdb kept only the in-frame ones, dropping some. That table supplies the V and J calls and clone size; D and trimming were determined from the DNA. The table records fewer than 35,000 clones, 87% of them present only once.

The clonotype comes from a man aged 45-65 years with active or convalescent COVID-19. The chain uses TRBV5-8 and TRBJ1-1; D is ambiguous. Sequencing was carried out using peripheral blood. CDR3 in DNA: TGTGCCAGCAGCTTGGGGGTAGGGAGGACTGAAGCTTTCTTT. It specifies CASSLGVGRTEAFF.